This TCR beta chain was observed in a study of cytotoxic CD8 clonotypes in ibrutinib-treated CLL. Regarding the study as a whole: Sampling of sustained-remission and progressing patients occurred at differing times. Clonality was higher at baseline than in age-matched healthy donors and tracked circulating CD8+ T-cell counts. Once treatment began, public clonotypes, which were uncommon, contracted or stayed stable.

As to this clone: What it recognizes is unknown.

Germline values: CDR1 KGHSY, CDR2 FQNENV. V lost 3 bases to trimming and J lost 2 bases, with 11 bases between them. The CDR3 covers 15 residues. Measured with immunoSEQ multiplex PCR; TCRdb has only the in-frame clones, and not every one. Of under 150,000 clones in the sample, 80% were seen once. The TCR comes from a human donor with chronic lymphocytic leukemia. Material: PBMCs, obtained after 36 months of ibrutinib treatment. J is TRBJ2-1 and V is TRBV16; no firm D call. The CDR3 nucleotides read TGTGCCAGCAGCCAGTTAGCAGGAACCTACAATGAGCAGTTCTTC. Its translation: CASSQLAGTYNEQFF.